These 5 T cell receptor beta chains were sequenced from one sample in a study of blood T cell repertoires in COVID-19. The method was immunoSEQ multiplex PCR; TCRdb's version includes in-frame clones alone and lacks a portion of them. The data hold about 57,000 clones, with 82% observed a single time. Sequenced material: peripheral blood. The source is a woman of 80 years or more with acute or convalescent COVID-19.

The genes are TRBV27 and TRBJ1-4, with 7 positions matching TRBD1. Trimming at V came to 5 bases and at J to 7 bases, leaving 13 bases not matched to a gene. The CDR3 totals 16 residues. CDR1 is MNHEY, CDR2 SMNVEV, per germline (reference sequence). CDR3 sequence (DNA): TGTGCCAGCAGTCCCGCTTCAGGGGGAATTAGTGAAAAACTGTTTTTT. Protein sequence: CASSPASGGISEKLFF.

J is TRBJ2-7 and V is TRBV3-1 (or the pseudogene TRBV3-2); 12 bases fit TRBD2. This CDR3 has 15 amino acids. Trimming took 4 bases from V and 2 from J; bases not matched to a gene: 3. Per germline, CDR1 LGHDT and CDR2 YNNKEL (reference sequence). The CDR3 spells CASSPGLAGTYEQYF. The CDR3 coding sequence is TGTGCCAGCAGCCCTGGACTAGCGGGAACCTACGAGCAGTACTTC.

This clone is a singleton in its sample. V usage is TRBV2 and J usage is TRBJ2-5, with 9 nucleotides matching TRBD2. J lost 2 bases, V lost 3 bases, and 4 bases had no gene match. Germline V gives CDR1 SNHLY, CDR2 FYNNEI. The CDR3 has 15 residues. CDR3: CASSDRLADQETQYF. The CDR3 region has the DNA TGTGCCAGCAGTGACAGACTAGCGGATCAAGAGACCCAGTACTTC.

The chain joins TRBV6-5 to TRBJ2-3; 7 nucleotides align to TRBD1. The germline CDR1 and CDR2 sequences are MNHEY and SVGAGI. The CDR3 extends over 14 amino acids. Losses at the gene ends were 4 bases for V and 3 bases for J; bases not matched to a gene: 4. The CDR3 DNA sequence: TGTGCCAGCAGTTCGAACAGGGGAACAGATACGCAGTATTTT. It specifies CASSSNRGTDTQYF.

This chain connects TRBV6-5 to TRBJ2-7, with D possibly being TRBD2 (7 bases). V was shortened by 7 bases and J by 0 bases, with 10 bases between the two germline ends. The CDR3 spans 13 residues. Germline V gene data show CDR1 as MNHEY and CDR2 as SVGAGI. Here the CDR3 DNA reads TGTGCCAGCACGGCGGGGGCCTCCTACGAGCAGTACTTC. Protein product: CASTAGASYEQYF.